This is a list of T cell receptor beta chains from one sample in a study of shared clonotypes between healthy human individuals. Clones were read by immunoSEQ multiplex PCR, and TCRdb kept only the in-frame ones, dropping some. The sample has about 2.4 million clones; roughly 92% are singletons. The material sequenced was naive CD4+ T cells sorted from blood. The receptors were gathered from a man aged 18 to 35 in good health. Each CDR3 is given with its conserved first and last residue. The D gene is left open where the match is weak. Clone size appears in some rows only: once, few, many, or a class for an expanded clone.

>TRBV2|few|TRBJ1-2|TRBD1|14
CASSVDRHNYGYTF
TGTGCCAGCAGCGTGGACAGGCATAACTATGGCTACACCTTC
>TRBV5-4|-|TRBJ1-1|-|16
CASSLGVRETSTEAFF
TGTGCCAGCAGCTTGGGGGTCAGAGAAACCTCCACTGAAGCTTTCTTT
>TRBV27|-|TRBJ1-5|TRBD1|15
CASSGGTGPGGPQHF
TGTGCCAGCAGTGGGGGGACAGGGCCCGGAGGGCCCCAGCATTTT
>TRBV19|-|TRBJ2-1|TRBD2|16
CASSITSGGKVYEQFF
TGTGCCAGTAGTATTACTAGCGGGGGGAAGGTATATGAGCAGTTCTTC
>TRBV11-2|once|TRBJ2-5|TRBD1|12
CASSLETGVQYF
TGTGCCAGCAGCTTGGAGACAGGGGTCCAGTACTTC
>TRBV18|-|TRBJ2-1|-|15
CASSPALRSYNEQFF
TGTGCCAGCTCACCCGCGCTGCGCTCCTACAATGAGCAGTTCTTC
>TRBV19|once|TRBJ1-1|TRBD1|13
CASRDRGNTEAFF
TGTGCCAGTAGAGACAGGGGGAACACTGAAGCTTTCTTT
>TRBV7-9|-|TRBJ1-4|-|16
CASSLEGSATNEKLFF
TGTGCCAGCAGCTTGGAGGGGTCTGCAACTAATGAAAAACTGTTTTTT
>TRBV2|-|TRBJ2-1|-|13
CASTSDSYNEQFF
TGTGCCAGCACTAGCGATTCCTACAATGAGCAGTTCTTC
>TRBV10-1|-|TRBJ2-2|TRBD2|14
CASGTSGSTGELFF
TGCGCCAGCGGAACTAGCGGGAGCACCGGGGAGCTGTTTTTT
>TRBV9|-|TRBJ1-3|TRBD1|15
CASSEPGQGADTIYF
TGTGCCAGCAGCGAGCCGGGACAGGGGGCAGACACCATATATTTT
>TRBV5-1|-|TRBJ2-2|-|17
CASSLDPGTRNTGELFF
TGCGCCAGCAGCTTGGATCCCGGCACTAGGAACACCGGGGAGCTGTTTTTT
>TRBV6-6|-|TRBJ1-1|TRBD1|13
CATTGDMNTEAFF
TGTGCCACCACAGGGGACATGAACACTGAAGCTTTCTTT
>TRBV6-1|-|TRBJ2-7|-|13
CASSVEGNYEQYF
TGTGCCAGCAGTGTGGAGGGGAACTACGAGCAGTACTTC
>TRBV6-1|-|TRBJ1-1|-|14
CASSRTVGMTEAFF
TGTGCCAGCAGTCGTACAGTCGGGATGACTGAAGCTTTCTTT
>TRBV4-1|-|TRBJ2-1|TRBD2|16
CASSQALTSGGGEQFF
TGCGCCAGCAGCCAAGCCCTGACTAGCGGAGGGGGTGAGCAGTTCTTC
>TRBV5-6|-|TRBJ2-2|-|14
CASSFRVNTGELFF
TGTGCCAGCAGCTTCAGGGTGAACACCGGGGAGCTGTTTTTT